The rows below give T cell receptor beta chains drawn from one sample of a study of control samples from healthy donors and cancer patients. Method: immunoSEQ multiplex PCR; TCRdb's copy keeps in-frame clones and lacks some. The sample lists about 50,000 clones, 88% occurring once. What was sequenced was PBMCs. The source is a man aged 45 to 65 with head and neck cancer. The CDR3 runs from the conserved cysteine through the conserved F or W. D genes are given only for firm matches. Size is stated for part of the rows, as once, few or many counts, or as a class when the clone is expanded.

v_gene: TRBV28
len: 14
j_gene: TRBJ2-6
d_gene: NA
abundance: few
CDR3aa: CASSVSSGANVLTF
CDR3nt: TGTGCCAGCTCCGTAAGCTCTGGGGCCAACGTCCTGACTTTC

v_gene: TRBV19
len: 15
j_gene: TRBJ2-3
d_gene: TRBD2
abundance: NA
CDR3aa: CASSISGGGRDTQYF
CDR3nt: TGTGCCAGTAGTATTTCAGGCGGGGGACGAGATACGCAGTATTTT

v_gene: TRBV7-7
len: 14
j_gene: TRBJ2-1
d_gene: TRBD1
abundance: NA
CDR3aa: CASSSGDSYNEQFF
CDR3nt: TGTGCTAGCAGCTCAGGGGACAGCTACAATGAGCAGTTCTTC

v_gene: TRBV21-1
len: 19
j_gene: TRBJ2-6
d_gene: NA
abundance: NA
CDR3aa: CASSKSLTGNRSGANVLTF
CDR3nt: TGTGCCAGCAGCAAATCTCTCACAGGGAACCGCTCTGGGGCCAACGTCCTGACTTTC

v_gene: TRBV28
len: 12
j_gene: TRBJ1-1
d_gene: NA
abundance: once
CDR3aa: CASSLSSTEAFF
CDR3nt: TGTGCCAGCAGTTTATCCAGCACTGAAGCTTTCTTT

v_gene: TRBV7-2
len: 14
j_gene: TRBJ1-2
d_gene: NA
abundance: once
CDR3aa: CASSLEEGNYGYTF
CDR3nt: TGTGCCAGCAGCTTAGAGGAGGGAAACTATGGCTACACCTTC

v_gene: TRBV14
len: 15
j_gene: TRBJ1-2
d_gene: TRBD1
abundance: NA
CDR3aa: CASSLQTGNNYGYTF
CDR3nt: TGTGCCAGCAGCTTACAGACAGGGAACAACTATGGCTACACCTTC

v_gene: TRBV7-7
len: 16
j_gene: TRBJ2-3
d_gene: TRBD2
abundance: once
CDR3aa: CASSSGATGGTDTQYF
CDR3nt: TGTGCCAGCAGCTCCGGGGCGACGGGGGGTACAGATACGCAGTATTTT

v_gene: TRBV28
len: 15
j_gene: TRBJ2-2
d_gene: TRBD2
abundance: NA
CDR3aa: CASSSRGEGRGELFF
CDR3nt: TGTGCCAGCAGTTCTCGGGGGGAAGGACGAGGGGAGCTGTTTTTT

v_gene: TRBV29-1
len: 15
j_gene: TRBJ2-5
d_gene: NA
abundance: NA
CDR3aa: CSVEGGRGQQETQYF
CDR3nt: TGCAGCGTTGAAGGCGGCAGGGGACAACAAGAGACCCAGTACTTC

v_gene: TRBV5-1
len: 15
j_gene: TRBJ1-1
d_gene: NA
abundance: NA
CDR3aa: CASSLARAMNTEAFF
CDR3nt: TGCGCCAGCAGCTTGGCGAGAGCAATGAACACTGAAGCTTTCTTT

v_gene: TRBV11-3
len: 13
j_gene: TRBJ1-3
d_gene: NA
abundance: few
CDR3aa: CASSLRRGSTIYF
CDR3nt: TGTGCCAGCAGCCTACGACGGGGTAGCACCATATATTTT

v_gene: TRBV3-1/TRBV3-2
len: 15
j_gene: TRBJ2-3
d_gene: NA
abundance: NA
CDR3aa: CASSQDQVRTDTQYF
CDR3nt: TGTGCCAGCAGCCAAGATCAAGTTCGGACAGATACGCAGTATTTT

v_gene: TRBV29-1
len: 15
j_gene: TRBJ1-2
d_gene: TRBD1
abundance: NA
CDR3aa: CSVELPGQGAGGYTF
CDR3nt: TGCAGCGTTGAACTACCGGGACAGGGGGCGGGTGGCTACACCTTC

v_gene: TRBV14
len: 13
j_gene: TRBJ1-1
d_gene: NA
abundance: NA
CDR3aa: CASSLYMNTEAFF
CDR3nt: TGTGCCAGCAGCCTCTACATGAACACTGAAGCTTTCTTT

v_gene: TRBV3-1/TRBV3-2
len: 16
j_gene: TRBJ2-2
d_gene: TRBD1
abundance: NA
CDR3aa: CASSNRDRGRSGELFF
CDR3nt: TGTGCCAGCAGCAACCGGGACAGGGGAAGGTCCGGGGAGCTGTTTTTT

v_gene: TRBV19
len: 14
j_gene: TRBJ1-5
d_gene: TRBD1
abundance: NA
CDR3aa: CASTDRDRYQPQHF
CDR3nt: TGTGCCAGTACTGACAGGGATCGATATCAGCCCCAGCATTTT

v_gene: TRBV7-9
len: 17
j_gene: TRBJ2-2
d_gene: TRBD1
abundance: NA
CDR3aa: CASSLERTGTDTGELFF
CDR3nt: TGTGCCAGCAGCTTAGAAAGGACAGGGACGGACACCGGGGAGCTGTTTTTT

v_gene: TRBV5-1
len: 12
j_gene: TRBJ2-3
d_gene: NA
abundance: NA
CDR3aa: CASRRGMDTQYF
CDR3nt: TGCGCCAGCAGGCGGGGCATGGATACGCAGTATTTT

v_gene: TRBV19
len: 12
j_gene: TRBJ1-1
d_gene: TRBD1
abundance: NA
CDR3aa: CASSIPRGLAFF
CDR3nt: TGTGCCAGTAGTATTCCTAGGGGGCTGGCTTTCTTT

v_gene: TRBV19
len: 15
j_gene: TRBJ2-6
d_gene: NA
abundance: NA
CDR3aa: CASSIFFSGANVLTF
CDR3nt: TGTGCCAGTAGTATCTTCTTCTCTGGGGCCAACGTCCTGACTTTC

v_gene: TRBV27
len: 14
j_gene: TRBJ1-1
d_gene: TRBD1
abundance: NA
CDR3aa: CASRSGTEFTEAFF
CDR3nt: TGTGCCAGCAGGTCCGGGACAGAGTTCACTGAAGCTTTCTTT

v_gene: TRBV9
len: 14
j_gene: TRBJ2-7
d_gene: TRBD1
abundance: NA
CDR3aa: CASSLGTGTGEQYF
CDR3nt: TGTGCCAGCAGCCTCGGCACAGGGACAGGGGAGCAGTACTTC

v_gene: TRBV5-1
len: 15
j_gene: TRBJ2-1
d_gene: TRBD2
abundance: NA
CDR3aa: CASSLARGALNEQFF
CDR3nt: TGCGCCAGCAGCTTGGCGCGGGGGGCCCTCAATGAGCAGTTCTTC

v_gene: TRBV19
len: 13
j_gene: TRBJ2-7
d_gene: NA
abundance: NA
CDR3aa: CASSPGAVGLQYF
CDR3nt: TGTGCCAGTAGCCCCGGTGCCGTGGGGCTTCAGTACTTC

v_gene: TRBV19
len: 16
j_gene: TRBJ2-1
d_gene: TRBD2
abundance: NA
CDR3aa: CASSILLAGGYNEQFF
CDR3nt: TGTGCCAGTAGTATATTACTAGCGGGAGGGTACAATGAGCAGTTCTTC

v_gene: TRBV27
len: 16
j_gene: TRBJ1-1
d_gene: NA
abundance: NA
CDR3aa: CASSPGPGGGNTEAFF
CDR3nt: TGTGCCAGCTCCCCGGGCCCGGGAGGAGGGAACACTGAAGCTTTCTTT

v_gene: TRBV7-8
len: 14
j_gene: TRBJ1-1
d_gene: NA
abundance: NA
CDR3aa: CASSPGAGSTEAFF
CDR3nt: TGTGCCAGCAGCCCTGGGGCAGGGAGCACTGAAGCTTTCTTT

v_gene: TRBV27
len: 14
j_gene: TRBJ2-2
d_gene: NA
abundance: NA
CDR3aa: CASSLGSAAGELFF
CDR3nt: TGTGCCAGCAGTTTAGGATCCGCCGCCGGGGAGCTGTTTTTT

v_gene: TRBV7-2
len: 13
j_gene: TRBJ2-3
d_gene: TRBD1
abundance: NA
CDR3aa: CASSRDSHVTQYF
CDR3nt: TGTGCCAGCAGCAGGGACAGCCATGTTACGCAGTATTTT

v_gene: TRBV5-1
len: 15
j_gene: TRBJ2-7
d_gene: NA
abundance: NA
CDR3aa: CASSSLQGRRYEQYF
CDR3nt: TGCGCCAGCAGCTCCCTCCAGGGAAGGCGCTACGAGCAGTACTTC

v_gene: TRBV29-1
len: 13
j_gene: TRBJ2-7
d_gene: TRBD1
abundance: NA
CDR3aa: CSVSTGGKYEQYF
CDR3nt: TGCAGCGTTTCGACAGGGGGCAAGTACGAGCAGTACTTC

v_gene: TRBV30
len: 12
j_gene: TRBJ2-7
d_gene: TRBD2
abundance: NA
CDR3aa: CAWGREGYEQYF
CDR3nt: TGTGCCTGGGGGCGGGAGGGCTACGAGCAGTACTTC

v_gene: TRBV30
len: 11
j_gene: TRBJ1-1
d_gene: NA
abundance: NA
CDR3aa: CAWMDRSEAFF
CDR3nt: TGTGCCTGGATGGATCGCTCTGAAGCTTTCTTT

v_gene: TRBV9
len: 13
j_gene: TRBJ2-3
d_gene: NA
abundance: NA
CDR3aa: CASSAIGGDTQYF
CDR3nt: TGTGCCAGCAGCGCTATAGGCGGAGATACGCAGTATTTT

v_gene: TRBV5-1
len: 15
j_gene: TRBJ2-1
d_gene: NA
abundance: NA
CDR3aa: CASSLDGSGGSEQFF
CDR3nt: TGCGCCAGCAGCTTGGACGGGAGCGGCGGTAGTGAGCAGTTCTTC

v_gene: TRBV7-2
len: 13
j_gene: TRBJ1-5
d_gene: NA
abundance: NA
CDR3aa: CASSPTSGQPQHF
CDR3nt: TGTGCCAGCAGCCCGACATCGGGGCAGCCCCAGCATTTT

v_gene: TRBV6-1
len: 12
j_gene: TRBJ1-4
d_gene: NA
abundance: NA
CDR3aa: CASSDRAELLFF
CDR3nt: TGTGCCAGCAGTGACAGGGCGGAATTGCTGTTTTTT

v_gene: TRBV30
len: 16
j_gene: TRBJ2-3
d_gene: TRBD2
abundance: NA
CDR3aa: CAWSRPSGRMTDTQYF
CDR3nt: TGTGCCTGGAGTAGGCCTAGCGGGAGGATGACAGATACGCAGTATTTT

v_gene: TRBV6-5
len: 15
j_gene: TRBJ2-2
d_gene: TRBD1
abundance: NA
CDR3aa: CASVSGTGGAGELFF
CDR3nt: TGTGCCAGCGTAAGCGGGACAGGGGGCGCCGGGGAGCTGTTTTTT

v_gene: TRBV3-1/TRBV3-2
len: 18
j_gene: TRBJ2-3
d_gene: TRBD2
abundance: NA
CDR3aa: CASSQGLWASGTTDTQYF
CDR3nt: TGTGCCAGCAGCCAAGGATTGTGGGCTAGCGGGACCACAGATACGCAGTATTTT